These 25 T cell receptor beta chains were all obtained from the same sample, sequenced in a study of T-cell memory formation after mild COVID-19. TCRdb independently ran MiXCR on the 5' RACE reads; one entry per CDR3 protein. The sample has over 350,000 distinct CDR3 sequences; approximately 15% are singletons. The source material was PBMCs or a T cell subset sorted from them (not recorded which). The receptors stem from a man in his late teens or twenties who had mild COVID-19 (a few samples of this study predate the infection). Cell type and time point are not known.

This chain connects TRBV2 to TRBJ2-2; D ambiguous. Trimming removed 6 bases at V and 2 bases at J, with 4 bases between. The CDR3 sequence is 12 residues long. Germline assignment: CDR1 SNHLY and CDR2 FYNNEI. The CDR3 is CASRVNTGELFF. CDR3 in DNA: TGTGCCAGCAGAGTAAACACCGGGGAGCTGTTTTTT.

This chain links TRBV6-1 with TRBJ2-3; 11 nucleotides line up with TRBD2. The CDR3 runs to 18 residues. The V gene end was trimmed by 7 bases and the J gene end by 3 bases; junction bases not matched to a gene: 15. Per germline, CDR1 MNHNS and CDR2 SASEGT. DNA of the CDR3: TGTGCCAGCACCCCGGTGGTAGCGGGGGGGCTTGGGACAGATACGCAGTATTTT. It yields the protein CASTPVVAGGLGTDTQYF.

This clonotype was detected once. The chain employs TRBV12-3 or TRBV12-4 and TRBJ2-7, with D tentatively TRBD1 (5 bases). This CDR3 has 12 amino acids. Trimming removed 2 bases at V and 5 bases at J, with 7 bases between. DNA of the CDR3: TGTGCCAGCAGTTTATCAGGGAACGAGCAGTACTTC. This codes for CASSLSGNEQYF.

This clonotype occurred a few times. This sequence joins TRBV6-2 or TRBV6-3 and TRBJ2-2, with D uncertain. Trimming pared 3 bases from V and 7 bases from J, leaving 6 bases between. The CDR3 sequence is 12 residues long. Germline V gene data show CDR1 as MNHEY and CDR2 as SVGEGT. CDR3 coding DNA: TGTGCCAGCAGTTATGCGAGCGGGGAGCTGTTTTTT. Translation gives CASSYASGELFF.

This clonotype appeared a few times. The rearrangement uses TRBV7-9 and TRBJ2-1, with 9 bases lining up with TRBD2. CDR1 and CDR2 (germline): SEHNR, FQNEAQ (reference sequence). The CDR3 is 17 amino acids. Germline trimming cut 5 bases from V and 3 bases from J; bases unmatched to any gene: 11. CDR3 in DNA: TGTGCCAGCAGCCCGAAACCTAGCGGGGACATCTACAATGAGCAGTTCTTC. Protein sequence: CASSPKPSGDIYNEQFF.

This clonotype showed up just a few times. The V and J genes are TRBV5-1 and TRBJ1-1; D uncertain. Per the germline V gene, CDR1 is SGHRS and CDR2 is YFSETQ. Between the trimmed V and J ends, which lost 6 bases and 0 bases, there was a span of 12 bases. This CDR3 contains 14 residues. The CDR3 DNA reads TGCGCCAGCACCAAGATCGGAATGAACACTGAAGCTTTCTTT. Translated: CASTKIGMNTEAFF.

The rearrangement joins TRBV6-1 to TRBJ1-6; D is uncertain. Trimming took 4 bases from V and 8 from J, leaving 9 bases between them. Germline V lookup: CDR1 MNHNS, CDR2 SASEGT. The CDR3 length is 13 residues. The CDR3 here is CASSGTSHSPLHF. DNA of the CDR3: TGTGCCAGCAGTGGAACTTCCCATTCACCCCTCCACTTT.

This clonotype was counted a few times. The CDR3 sequence is CASSQDRQGGWPQHF. The CDR3, as DNA: TGTGCCAGCAGCCAAGACCGACAGGGAGGTTGGCCCCAGCATTTT. The chain is built from TRBV4-2 and TRBJ1-5; 7 nucleotides agree with TRBD1. In germline, CDR1 is LGHNA, CDR2 YNFKEQ. This CDR3 contains 15 residues. Losses at the gene ends were 0 bases for V and 9 bases for J; bases not matched to a gene: 8.

The rearrangement joins TRBV5-6 to TRBJ1-5; TRBD1 agrees at 7 bases. CDR3 size: 17 residues. V was clipped by 0 bases and J by 3 bases; unmatched bases: 9. Germline V lookup: CDR1 SGHDT, CDR2 YYEEEE. Here the CDR3 DNA reads TGTGCCAGCAGCTTGGGAGGAACAGGGGCTAACAATCAGCCCCAGCATTTT. Translated: CASSLGGTGANNQPQHF.

This clonotype occurred a few times. This chain links TRBV6-2 or TRBV6-3 with TRBJ2-2; no clear D gene. Germline values: CDR1 MNHEY, CDR2 SVGEGT. The CDR3 runs to 15 residues. V lost 2 bases and J lost 6, with 13 bases in between. CDR3 bases: TGTGCCAGCAGTTACACCCCCCGAGGTCCCGGGGAGCTGTTTTTT. The encoded protein is CASSYTPRGPGELFF.

This clonotype was recorded a few times. The rearrangement links TRBV10-2 to TRBJ1-4; 12 bases fit TRBD1. Trimming took 3 bases from V and 7 from J; bases not matched to a gene: 3. This CDR3 region has 15 residues. Germline values: CDR1 WSHSY, CDR2 SAAADI. The CDR3 DNA is TGCGCCAGCAGTGATTTGGGACAGGGGGCTGAAAAACTGTTTTTT. This sequence encodes CASSDLGQGAEKLFF.

This chain uses TRBV20-1 with TRBJ2-3, with D possibly TRBD2 on 5 matching bases. Germline lookup yields CDR1 DFQATT and CDR2 SNEGSKA (reference sequence). The CDR3 is 13 amino acids. As DNA, the CDR3 is TGCAGCGCGAGACCGGACTCCACAGATACGCAGTATTTT. This translates into CSARPDSTDTQYF.

V gene TRBV9 combines with J gene TRBJ1-6; 8 bases match TRBD1. Germline V gene data show CDR1 as SGDLS and CDR2 as YYNGEE. V lost 3 bases to trimming and J lost 6 bases; unmatched junction nucleotides: 23. The CDR3 covers 21 residues. The CDR3 DNA follows: TGTGCCAGCAGCGCAGGGGGCACTCTTGGAAGGCCCCTGGGATTTAATTCACCCCTCCACTTT. Protein: CASSAGGTLGRPLGFNSPLHF.

This clonotype was seen only a few times. The chain combines TRBV28 with TRBJ1-1; 8 bases fit TRBD1. Per the germline V gene, CDR1 is MDHEN and CDR2 is SYDVKM. V gave up 8 bases and J gave up 2 bases; unmatched junction bases: 7. The CDR3 covers 14 residues. CDR3 coding DNA: TGTGCCAGCCAACTGACAGGGGACAACACTGAAGCTTTCTTT. It yields the protein CASQLTGDNTEAFF.

The chain has TRBV18 and TRBJ1-5; D uncertain. The V gene's germline CDR1 is KGHSH and CDR2 LQKENI. The V and J ends lost 5 bases and 7 bases respectively, with 12 bases between them. The CDR3 totals 13 residues. This CDR3 reads CASSWEIRQPQHF. In DNA, the CDR3 is TGTGCCAGCTCATGGGAGATCCGACAGCCCCAGCATTTT.

In its sample, this clonotype was seen a few times. The chain has TRBV7-9 and TRBJ1-4; D remains unclear. The CDR3 has 13 residues. Trimming removed 1 base from V and 6 bases from J, with 6 bases in between. The germline V gene encodes CDR1 SEHNR and CDR2 FQNEAQ (reference sequence). The CDR3 DNA follows: TGTGCCAGCAGCTTAGTCGCACATGAAAAACTGTTTTTT. Translating it yields CASSLVAHEKLFF.

This clonotype was seen more than once but under ten times. The chain combines TRBV27 with TRBJ2-3; no definite D call. The CDR3 runs to 17 residues. CDR1 and CDR2 (germline): MNHEY, SMNVEV (reference sequence). Trimming took 4 bases from V and 1 from J, leaving 18 bases between them. The CDR3 sequence: CASSSAFEVSGTDTQYF. As DNA, the CDR3 is TGTGCCAGCAGTTCAGCGTTTGAGGTTTCGGGCACAGATACGCAGTATTTT.

This clonotype was seen a few times. The genes are TRBV7-9 and TRBJ2-1; weak D call: TRBD2 (7 bases). CDR1 is SEHNR, CDR2 FQNEAQ, per germline (reference sequence). This CDR3 comprises 13 residues. The V and J ends lost 5 bases and 10 bases respectively, with 15 bases between them. The CDR3: CASSPGGAGEQFF. The CDR3 DNA is TGTGCCAGCAGCCCTGGGGGGGCCGGGGAGCAGTTCTTC.

This sequence joins TRBV5-1 and TRBJ2-7, with 10 bases that match TRBD2. Trimming at V came to 4 bases and at J to 0 bases, leaving 7 bases not matched to a gene. CDR3 size: 16 residues. CDR1 SGHRS and CDR2 YFSETQ come from the germline V gene. CDR3 amino acids: CASSPGSGGGSYEQYV. The CDR3 nucleotides read TGCGCCAGCAGCCCAGGGAGCGGGGGGGGCTCCTACGAGCAGTACGTC.

This clonotype was found a few times. This rearrangement joins TRBV4-3 to TRBJ1-6; D gene unclear. CDR3 length: 13 amino acids. Trimming pared 0 bases from V and 11 bases from J, leaving 8 bases between. Germline CDR1 and CDR2: LGHNA and YSLEER. The CDR3 DNA is TGCGCCAGCAGCCAAGATACGAGCACACCCCTCCACTTT. This codes for CASSQDTSTPLHF.

The chain combines TRBV5-5 with TRBJ1-5; possibly TRBD1 for D (5 bases). This CDR3 has 16 amino acids. CDR1 SGHKS and CDR2 YYEKEE come from the germline V gene (reference sequence). The V and J ends lost 0 bases and 3 bases respectively, with 13 bases between them. The CDR3 nucleotides read TGTGCCAGCAGCTTGGTGTCAGGGCCTTCCAATCAGCCCCAGCATTTT. Amino acids: CASSLVSGPSNQPQHF.

The chain carries TRBV3-1 and TRBJ2-1, with TRBD2 matching 11 bases. Germline-derived CDR1 and CDR2 are LGHDT and YNNKEL (reference sequence). The CDR3 is made up of 14 amino acids. With V trimmed by 8 bases and J by 7 bases, 7 bases remained unmatched. CDR3 loop: CASHSGGAENEQFF. The CDR3 DNA reads as TGTGCCAGCCATAGCGGGGGGGCCGAGAATGAGCAGTTCTTC.

This clonotype has just a few counts. The CDR3 protein is CATSSSPPGRKAFF. The CDR3 nucleotides read TGTGCCACCAGCAGCTCTCCCCCAGGGCGAAAAGCTTTCTTT. This chain links TRBV15 with TRBJ1-1; D might be TRBD1 (5 bases). CDR3 length equals 14 residues. Germline V gene data show CDR1 as LNHNV and CDR2 as YYDKDF (reference sequence). Between the trimmed V and J ends, which lost 3 bases and 9 bases, there was a span of 17 bases.

This clonotype appeared a few times. J is TRBJ2-3 and V is TRBV7-9; TRBD2 agrees at 10 bases. J gave up 5 bases and V 1 base, and 12 bases lay outside the gene matches. The CDR3 sequence is 18 residues long. The germline V gene encodes CDR1 SEHNR and CDR2 FQNEAQ (reference sequence). CDR3 sequence reads: CASSLGRLAGPVGDTQYF. The DNA of the CDR3 is TGTGCCAGCAGCTTAGGGAGACTAGCGGGTCCCGTTGGAGATACGCAGTATTTT.

This clonotype has only a few counts. J is TRBJ2-5 and V is TRBV7-2; 11 nucleotides agree with TRBD2. From germline, CDR1 is SGHTA and CDR2 FQGNSA. The trim removed 0 bases at V and 5 bases at J, leaving 11 bases unmatched. The CDR3 sequence is 18 residues long. CDR3 sequence (DNA): TGTGCCAGCAGCTTAGCGCTTCTAGCGGGGGGAGGTTGGGAGACCCAGTACTTC. Protein: CASSLALLAGGGWETQYF.